This T cell receptor (beta chain) was sequenced during a study of T cell repertoires in cytomegalovirus infection. Study as a whole: Recently described HLA-C-restricted plus well-studied HLA-B-restricted CMV epitopes were used. TCR beta signatures that were public indicated CMV infection and matching HLA type.

CDR1 SEHNR and CDR2 FQNEAQ come from the germline V gene (reference sequence). The length of the CDR3 is 14 residues. Trimming removed 1 base from V and 4 bases from J, with 10 bases in between. Notes on the study in general: Ex vivo, HLA-C-restricted CMV-specific TCR beta clonotypes prevailed over the rest of the response.

Note on this clonotype: Antigen specificity is unknown.

TCRdb processed the reads anew with MiXCR; each CDR3 protein has one entry. The data show about 900,000 distinct CDR3 sequences, under 40% seen once. This chain uses TRBV7-9 with TRBJ1-2; unclear D gene. The sequences come from cultured CD8+ T cells from PBMCs, collected from culture after CMV antigen stimulation. This TCR derives from a human donor in good health (CMV status not recorded). Some clones in this sample may be carry-over from other donors' samples. DNA for the CDR3: TGTGCCAGCAGCTTAGGGGTACCTGGCTATGGCTACACCTTC. Amino acids: CASSLGVPGYGYTF.